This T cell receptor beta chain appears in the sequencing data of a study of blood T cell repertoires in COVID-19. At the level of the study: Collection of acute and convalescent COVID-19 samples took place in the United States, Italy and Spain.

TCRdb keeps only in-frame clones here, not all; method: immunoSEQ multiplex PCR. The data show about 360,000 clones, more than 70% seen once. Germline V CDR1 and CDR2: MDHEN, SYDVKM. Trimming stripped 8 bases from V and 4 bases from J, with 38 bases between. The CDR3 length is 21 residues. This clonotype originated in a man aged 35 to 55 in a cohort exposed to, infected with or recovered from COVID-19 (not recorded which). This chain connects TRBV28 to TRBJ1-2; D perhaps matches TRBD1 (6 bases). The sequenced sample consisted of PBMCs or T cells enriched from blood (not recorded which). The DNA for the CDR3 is TGTGCCAGCCACCCTTGGGGGGGCATAGGGACCACAAAGGAGGGCCTCTATGGCTACACCTTC. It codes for CASHPWGGIGTTKEGLYGYTF.